This T cell receptor beta chain is from a study of breast tumors, draining lymph nodes, adjacent tissues. Whole-study findings and limits: Tumor repertoires ranked between lymph nodes and nontumor tissue in diversity, with V and J gene preferences. Luminal-like breast cancer showed significantly greater tumor-nontumor repertoire similarity than basal-like breast cancer did.

Breast cancer patients provided tissue from their axillary draining lymph nodes. To note about this clonotype: Its target is unknown.

TCRdb reprocessed the multiplex PCR reads via MiXCR and lists one record per CDR3 protein. Of roughly 100,000 distinct CDR3 sequences listed, around 30% are singletons. The CDR3 runs to 14 residues. Germline CDR1 SGHDN, CDR2 FVKESK. J gave up 2 bases and V 8 bases, and 2 bases lay outside the gene matches. The receptor comes from a female donor with breast cancer. Some clones in this sample may be carry-over from other donors' samples. The specimen sequenced was axillary lymph node tissue. The V call is TRBV14, the J call TRBJ2-7; 14 nucleotides agree with TRBD2. The chain's CDR3 is CASSTSGRAYEQYF. CDR3 coding DNA: TGTGCCAGCTCGACTAGCGGGAGGGCCTACGAGCAGTACTTC.